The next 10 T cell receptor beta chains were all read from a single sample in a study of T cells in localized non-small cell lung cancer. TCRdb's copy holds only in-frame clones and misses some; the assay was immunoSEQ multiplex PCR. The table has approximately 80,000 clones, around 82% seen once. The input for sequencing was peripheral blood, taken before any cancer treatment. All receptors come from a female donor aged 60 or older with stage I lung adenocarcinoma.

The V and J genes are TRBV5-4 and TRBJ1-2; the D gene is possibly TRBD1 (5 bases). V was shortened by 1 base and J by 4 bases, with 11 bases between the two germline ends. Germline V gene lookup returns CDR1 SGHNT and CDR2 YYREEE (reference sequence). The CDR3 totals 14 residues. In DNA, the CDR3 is TGTGCCAGCAGCTTGTTAACCGGGACCTATGGCTACACCTTC. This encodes CASSLLTGTYGYTF. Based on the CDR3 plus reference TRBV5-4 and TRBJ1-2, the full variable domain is ETGVTQSPTHLIKTRGQQVTLRCSSQSGHNTVSWYQQALGQGPQFIFQYYREEENGRGNFPPRFSGLQFPNYSSELNVNALELDDSALYLCASSLLTGTYGYTFGSGTRLTVV.

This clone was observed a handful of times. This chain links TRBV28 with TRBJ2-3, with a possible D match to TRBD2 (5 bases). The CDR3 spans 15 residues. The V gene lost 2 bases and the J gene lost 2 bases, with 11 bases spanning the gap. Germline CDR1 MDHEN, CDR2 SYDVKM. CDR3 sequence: CASSLVAGLTDTQYF. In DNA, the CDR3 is TGTGCCAGCAGTTTAGTGGCGGGCCTCACAGATACGCAGTATTTT.

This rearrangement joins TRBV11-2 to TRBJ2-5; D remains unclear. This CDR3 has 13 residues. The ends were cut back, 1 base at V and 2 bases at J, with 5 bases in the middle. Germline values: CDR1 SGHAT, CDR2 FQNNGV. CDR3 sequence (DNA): TGTGCCAGCAGCTTAGGGGGACAAGAGACCCAGTACTTC. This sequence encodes CASSLGGQETQYF.

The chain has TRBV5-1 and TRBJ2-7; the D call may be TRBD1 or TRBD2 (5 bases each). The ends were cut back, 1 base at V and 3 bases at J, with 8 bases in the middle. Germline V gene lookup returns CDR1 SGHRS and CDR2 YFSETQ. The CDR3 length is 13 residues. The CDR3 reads CASSLLGDYEQYF. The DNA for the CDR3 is TGCGCCAGCAGCTTGCTGGGGGACTACGAGCAGTACTTC.

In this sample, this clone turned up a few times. The CDR3 region has the DNA TGTGCCACCTCGGGGGGACGGTTCAATCAGCCCCAGCATTTT. Encoded protein: CATSGGRFNQPQHF. The J gene is TRBJ1-5, the V gene TRBV19, with D possibly matching TRBD1 (5 bases). CDR1 is LNHDA and CDR2 is SQIVND in the germline V gene (reference sequence). This CDR3 is built from 14 residues. Trimming cost V 10 bases and J 3 bases, with 16 bases left between them.

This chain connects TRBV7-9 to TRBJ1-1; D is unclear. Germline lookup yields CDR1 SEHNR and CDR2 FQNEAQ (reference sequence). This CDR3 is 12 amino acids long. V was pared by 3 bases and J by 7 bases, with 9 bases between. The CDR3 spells CASSLSVGEAFF. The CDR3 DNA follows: TGTGCCAGCAGCTTGAGTGTAGGTGAAGCTTTCTTT.

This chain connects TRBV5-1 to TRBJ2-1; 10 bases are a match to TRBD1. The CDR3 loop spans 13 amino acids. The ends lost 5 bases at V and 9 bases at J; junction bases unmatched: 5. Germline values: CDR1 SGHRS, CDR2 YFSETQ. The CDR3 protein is CASRRDRGTEQFF. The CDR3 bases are TGCGCCAGCAGGAGGGACAGGGGAACTGAGCAGTTCTTC.

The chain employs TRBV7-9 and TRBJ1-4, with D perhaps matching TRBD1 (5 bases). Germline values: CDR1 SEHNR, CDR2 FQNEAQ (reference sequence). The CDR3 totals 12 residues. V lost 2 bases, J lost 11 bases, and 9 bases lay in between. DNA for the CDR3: TGTGCCAGCAGCTTACAGGGAGACAAACTGTTTTTT. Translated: CASSLQGDKLFF. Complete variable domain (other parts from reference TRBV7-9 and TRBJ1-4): DTGVSQNPRHKITKRGQNVTFRCDPISEHNRLYWYRQTLGQGPEFLTYFQNEAQLEKSRLLSDRFSAERPKGSFSTLEIQRTEQGDSAMYLCASSLQGDKLFFGSGTQLSVL.

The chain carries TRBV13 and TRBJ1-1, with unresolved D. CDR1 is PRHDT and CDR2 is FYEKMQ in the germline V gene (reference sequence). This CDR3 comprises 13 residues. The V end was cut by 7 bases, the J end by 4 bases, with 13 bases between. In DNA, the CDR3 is TGTGCCAGCACCAGTTATCGAGCCACTGAAGCTTTCTTT. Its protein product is CASTSYRATEAFF. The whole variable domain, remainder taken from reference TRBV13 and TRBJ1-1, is AAGVIQSPRHLIKEKRETATLKCYPIPRHDTVYWYQQGPGQDPQFLISFYEKMQSDKGSIPDRFSAQQFSDYHSELNMSSLELGDSALYFCASTSYRATEAFFGQGTRLTVV.

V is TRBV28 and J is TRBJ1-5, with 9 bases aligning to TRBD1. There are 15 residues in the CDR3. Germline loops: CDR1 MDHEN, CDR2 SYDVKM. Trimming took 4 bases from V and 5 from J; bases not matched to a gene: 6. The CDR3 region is CASSSGTGTYQPQHF. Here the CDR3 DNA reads TGTGCCAGCAGTTCCGGGACAGGGACGTATCAGCCCCAGCATTTT.